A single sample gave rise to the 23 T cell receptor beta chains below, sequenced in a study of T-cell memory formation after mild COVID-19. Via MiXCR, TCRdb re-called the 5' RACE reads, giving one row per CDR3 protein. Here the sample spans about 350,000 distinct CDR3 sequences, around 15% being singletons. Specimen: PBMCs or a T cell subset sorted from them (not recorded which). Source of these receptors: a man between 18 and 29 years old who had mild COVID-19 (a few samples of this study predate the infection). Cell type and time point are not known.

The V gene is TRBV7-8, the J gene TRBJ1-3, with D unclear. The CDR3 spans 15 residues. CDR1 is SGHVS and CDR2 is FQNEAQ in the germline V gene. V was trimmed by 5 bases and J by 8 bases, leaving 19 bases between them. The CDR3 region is CASSPLWRSRDTIYF. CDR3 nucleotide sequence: TGTGCCAGCAGCCCCCTGTGGCGGAGCCGGGACACCATATATTTT.

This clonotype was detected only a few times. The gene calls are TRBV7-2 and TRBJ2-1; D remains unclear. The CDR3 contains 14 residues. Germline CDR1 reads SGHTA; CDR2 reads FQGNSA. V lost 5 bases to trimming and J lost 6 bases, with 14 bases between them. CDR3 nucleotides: TGTGCCAGCAGCCCCTCGTCCCGAGGCAATGAGCAGTTCTTC. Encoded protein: CASSPSSRGNEQFF.

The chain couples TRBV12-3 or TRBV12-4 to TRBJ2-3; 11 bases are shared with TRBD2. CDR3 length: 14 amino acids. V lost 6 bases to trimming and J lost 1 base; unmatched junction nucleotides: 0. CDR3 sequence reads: CASRGLAGTDTQYF. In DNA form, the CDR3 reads TGTGCCAGCAGGGGACTAGCGGGCACAGATACGCAGTATTTT.

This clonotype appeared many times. The CDR3, as DNA: TGTGCCAGCGACTCAGCGGGATCAACCGGGGAGCTGTTTTTT. This codes for CASDSAGSTGELFF. V gene TRBV7-9 combines with J gene TRBJ2-2; 7 nucleotides match TRBD2. From germline, CDR1 is SEHNR and CDR2 FQNEAQ (reference sequence). V was clipped by 8 bases and J by 5 bases; unmatched bases: 8. The CDR3 has 14 residues.

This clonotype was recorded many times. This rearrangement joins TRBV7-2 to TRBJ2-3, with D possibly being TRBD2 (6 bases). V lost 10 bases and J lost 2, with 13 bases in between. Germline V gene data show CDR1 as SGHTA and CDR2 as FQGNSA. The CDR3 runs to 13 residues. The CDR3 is CATRAGNTDTQYF. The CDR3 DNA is TGTGCCACTCGGGCGGGGAACACAGATACGCAGTATTTT.

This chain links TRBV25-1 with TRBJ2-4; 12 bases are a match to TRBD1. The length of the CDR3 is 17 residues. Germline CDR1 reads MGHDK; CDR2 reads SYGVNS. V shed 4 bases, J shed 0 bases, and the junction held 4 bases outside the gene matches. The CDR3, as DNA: TGTGCCAGCAGTGTAGGGACAGGGGGCATAGCCAAAAACATTCAGTACTTC. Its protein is CASSVGTGGIAKNIQYF. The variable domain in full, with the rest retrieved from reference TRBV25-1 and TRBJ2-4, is EADIYQTPRYLVIGTGKKITLECSQTMGHDKMYWYQQDPGMELHLIHYSYGVNSTEKGDLSSESTVSRIRTEHFPLTLESARPSHTSQYLCASSVGTGGIAKNIQYFGAGTRLSVL.

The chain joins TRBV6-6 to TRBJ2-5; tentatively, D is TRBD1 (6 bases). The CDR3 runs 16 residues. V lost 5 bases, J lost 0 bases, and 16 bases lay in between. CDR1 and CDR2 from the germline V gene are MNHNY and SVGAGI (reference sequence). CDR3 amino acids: CASSNDRTLYQETQYF. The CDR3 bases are TGTGCCAGCAGTAACGACAGGACATTGTACCAAGAGACCCAGTACTTC.

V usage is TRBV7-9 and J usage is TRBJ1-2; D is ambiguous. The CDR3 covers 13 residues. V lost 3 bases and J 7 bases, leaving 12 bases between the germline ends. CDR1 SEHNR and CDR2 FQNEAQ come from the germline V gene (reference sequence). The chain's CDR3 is CASSFLIPLGYTF. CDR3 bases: TGTGCCAGCAGCTTCCTAATCCCCCTTGGCTACACCTTC.

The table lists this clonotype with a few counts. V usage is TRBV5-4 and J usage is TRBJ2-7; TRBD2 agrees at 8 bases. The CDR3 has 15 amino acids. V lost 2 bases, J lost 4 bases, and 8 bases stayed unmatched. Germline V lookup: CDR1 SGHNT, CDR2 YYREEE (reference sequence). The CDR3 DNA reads TGTGCCAGCAGCTTTGGTACGGGGGGGCCTTACGAGCAGTACTTC. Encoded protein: CASSFGTGGPYEQYF. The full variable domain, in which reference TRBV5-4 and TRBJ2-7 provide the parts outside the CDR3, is ETGVTQSPTHLIKTRGQQVTLRCSSQSGHNTVSWYQQALGQGPQFIFQYYREEENGRGNFPPRFSGLQFPNYSSELNVNALELDDSALYLCASSFGTGGPYEQYFGPGTRLTVT.

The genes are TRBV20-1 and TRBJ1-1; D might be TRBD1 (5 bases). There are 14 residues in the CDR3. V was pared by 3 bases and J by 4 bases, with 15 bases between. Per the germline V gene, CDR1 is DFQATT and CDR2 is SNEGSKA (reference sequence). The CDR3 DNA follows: TGCAGTGCTAGGCGAGCAGGGATGGGCACTGAAGCTTTCTTT. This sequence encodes CSARRAGMGTEAFF.

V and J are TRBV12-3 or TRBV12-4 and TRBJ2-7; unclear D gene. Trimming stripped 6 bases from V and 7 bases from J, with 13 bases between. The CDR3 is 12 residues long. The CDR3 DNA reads TGTGCCAGCAGCCCCAGCGTGGGGGAGCAGTACTTC. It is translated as CASSPSVGEQYF.

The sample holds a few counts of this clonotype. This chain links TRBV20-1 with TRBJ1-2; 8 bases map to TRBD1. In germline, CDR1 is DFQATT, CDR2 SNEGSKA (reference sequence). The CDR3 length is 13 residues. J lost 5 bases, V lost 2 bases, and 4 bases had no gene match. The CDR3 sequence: CSARPTGAYGYTF. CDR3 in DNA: TGCAGTGCTAGACCGACAGGGGCTTATGGCTACACCTTC.

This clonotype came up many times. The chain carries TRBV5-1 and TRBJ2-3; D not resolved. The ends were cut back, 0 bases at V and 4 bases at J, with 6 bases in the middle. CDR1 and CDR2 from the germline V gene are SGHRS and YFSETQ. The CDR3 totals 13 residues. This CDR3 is CASSLGTADTQYF. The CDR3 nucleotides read TGCGCCAGCAGCTTGGGGACCGCAGATACGCAGTATTTT. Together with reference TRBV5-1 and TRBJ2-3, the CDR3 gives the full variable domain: KAGVTQTPRYLIKTRGQQVTLSCSPISGHRSVSWYQQTPGQGLQFLFEYFSETQRNKGNFPGRFSGRQFSNSRSEMNVSTLELGDSALYLCASSLGTADTQYFGPGTRLTVL.

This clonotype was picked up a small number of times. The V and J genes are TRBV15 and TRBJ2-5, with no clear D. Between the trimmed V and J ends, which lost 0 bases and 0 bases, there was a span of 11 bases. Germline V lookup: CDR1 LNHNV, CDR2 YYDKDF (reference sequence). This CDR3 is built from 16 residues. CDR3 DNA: TGTGCCACCAGCAGAGATGTAGACTCGTACCAAGAGACCCAGTACTTC. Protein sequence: CATSRDVDSYQETQYF.

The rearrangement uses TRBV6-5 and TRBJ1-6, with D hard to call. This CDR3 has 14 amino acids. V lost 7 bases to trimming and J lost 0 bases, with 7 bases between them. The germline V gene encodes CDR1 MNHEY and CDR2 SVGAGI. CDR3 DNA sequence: TGTGCCAGCACCGTGGGCTCCTATAATTCACCCCTCCACTTT. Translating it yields CASTVGSYNSPLHF.

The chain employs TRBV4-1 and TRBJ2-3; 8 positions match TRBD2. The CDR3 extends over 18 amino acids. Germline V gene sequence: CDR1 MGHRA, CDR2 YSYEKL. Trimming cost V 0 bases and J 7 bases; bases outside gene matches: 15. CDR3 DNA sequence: TGCGCCAGCAGCCAAGATTCCCCGGTGAGCGGGGGCCTAAATACGCAGTATTTT. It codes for CASSQDSPVSGGLNTQYF.

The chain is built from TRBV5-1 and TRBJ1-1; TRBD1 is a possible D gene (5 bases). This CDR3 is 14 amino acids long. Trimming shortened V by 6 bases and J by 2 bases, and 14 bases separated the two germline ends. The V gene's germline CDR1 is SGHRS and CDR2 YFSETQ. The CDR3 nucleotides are TGCGCCAGCATCCAGACGGGGGGAAACACTGAAGCTTTCTTT. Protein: CASIQTGGNTEAFF.

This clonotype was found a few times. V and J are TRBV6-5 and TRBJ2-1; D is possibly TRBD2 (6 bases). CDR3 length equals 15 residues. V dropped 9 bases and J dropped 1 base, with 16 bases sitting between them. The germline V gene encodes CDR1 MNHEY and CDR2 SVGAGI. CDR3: CASSMGRGSYNEQFF. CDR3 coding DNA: TGTGCCAGTAGCATGGGGCGGGGTTCCTACAATGAGCAGTTCTTC.

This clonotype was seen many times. The CDR3 here is CASSFSGGLEQYF. The DNA for the CDR3 is TGTGCCAGCAGCTTTAGCGGGGGACTCGAGCAGTACTTC. V gene TRBV3-1 combines with J gene TRBJ2-7, with 9 nucleotides matching TRBD2. The junction had 5 bases not matched to a gene; V was cut back by 5 bases and J by 6 bases. Germline CDR1 and CDR2: LGHDT and YNNKEL (reference sequence). CDR3 size: 13 residues.

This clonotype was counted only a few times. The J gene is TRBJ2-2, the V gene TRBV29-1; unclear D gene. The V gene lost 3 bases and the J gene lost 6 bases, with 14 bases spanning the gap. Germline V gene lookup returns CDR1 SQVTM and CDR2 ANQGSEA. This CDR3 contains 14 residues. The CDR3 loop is CSVDRIQGSGELFF. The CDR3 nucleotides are TGCAGCGTTGACCGGATACAAGGTTCCGGGGAGCTGTTTTTT.

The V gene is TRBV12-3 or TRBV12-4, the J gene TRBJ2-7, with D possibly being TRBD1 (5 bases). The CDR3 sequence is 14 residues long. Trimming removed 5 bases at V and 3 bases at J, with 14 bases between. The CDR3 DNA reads TGTGCCAGCAGTAGGCAGGGCCTGAACTACGAGCAGTACTTC. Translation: CASSRQGLNYEQYF.

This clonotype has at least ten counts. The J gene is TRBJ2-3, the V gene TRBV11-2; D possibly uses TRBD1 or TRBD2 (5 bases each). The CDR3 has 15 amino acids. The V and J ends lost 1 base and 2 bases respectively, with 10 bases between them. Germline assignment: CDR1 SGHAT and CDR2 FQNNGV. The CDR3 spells CASSLVRDPTDTQYF. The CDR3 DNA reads TGTGCCAGCAGCTTAGTCCGGGACCCCACAGATACGCAGTATTTT.

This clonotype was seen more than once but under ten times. The CDR3 spells CSAGLAGGYEQYF. CDR3 sequence (DNA): TGCAGTGCTGGACTAGCGGGGGGCTACGAGCAGTACTTC. This chain links TRBV20-1 with TRBJ2-7, with TRBD2 identical over 14 bases. Germline V gene lookup returns CDR1 DFQATT and CDR2 SNEGSKA (reference sequence). J gave up 3 bases and V 5 bases, and 0 bases lay outside the gene matches. CDR3 length: 13 residues.